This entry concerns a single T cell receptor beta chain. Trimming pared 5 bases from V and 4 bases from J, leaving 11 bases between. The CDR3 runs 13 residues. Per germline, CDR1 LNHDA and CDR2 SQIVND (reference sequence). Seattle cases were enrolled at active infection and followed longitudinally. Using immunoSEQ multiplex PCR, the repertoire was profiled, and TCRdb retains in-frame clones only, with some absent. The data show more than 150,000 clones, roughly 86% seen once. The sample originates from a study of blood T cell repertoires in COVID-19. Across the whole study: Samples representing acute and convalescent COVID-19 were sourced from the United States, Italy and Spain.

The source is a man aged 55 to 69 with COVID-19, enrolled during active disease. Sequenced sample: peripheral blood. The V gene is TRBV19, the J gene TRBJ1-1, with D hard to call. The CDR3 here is CASSEERGTEAFF. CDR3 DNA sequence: TGTGCCAGTAGTGAAGAGCGGGGCACTGAAGCTTTCTTT.